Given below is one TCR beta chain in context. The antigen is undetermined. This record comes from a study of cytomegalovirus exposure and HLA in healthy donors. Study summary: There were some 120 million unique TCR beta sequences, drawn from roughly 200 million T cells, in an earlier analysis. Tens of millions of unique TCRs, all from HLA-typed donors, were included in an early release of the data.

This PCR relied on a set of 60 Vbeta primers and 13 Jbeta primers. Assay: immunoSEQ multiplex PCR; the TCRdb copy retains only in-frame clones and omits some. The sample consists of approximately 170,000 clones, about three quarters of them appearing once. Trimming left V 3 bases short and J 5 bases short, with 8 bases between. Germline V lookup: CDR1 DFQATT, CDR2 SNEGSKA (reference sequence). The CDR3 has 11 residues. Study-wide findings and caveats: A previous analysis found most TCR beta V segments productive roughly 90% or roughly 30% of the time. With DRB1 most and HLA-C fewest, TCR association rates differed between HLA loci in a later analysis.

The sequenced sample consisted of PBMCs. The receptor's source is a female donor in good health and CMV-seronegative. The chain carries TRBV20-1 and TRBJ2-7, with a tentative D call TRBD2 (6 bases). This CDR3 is CSASRGNEQYF. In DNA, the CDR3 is TGCAGTGCTAGTCGGGGGAACGAGCAGTACTTC.